The clone carrying this TCR beta chain appeared many times. Its matching antigen is unknown. The data are from a study of Graves' ophthalmopathy and Graves' hyperthyroidism. Study-level information: Upon initial diagnosis and before any treatment, peripheral blood was collected. General study points: In blood appeared most of the expanded thyroid clonotypes whose frequency exceeded 0.001.

Germline V gene lookup returns CDR1 MGHRA and CDR2 YSYEKL. This CDR3 spans 13 amino acids. Trimming removed 4 bases at V and 5 bases at J, with 11 bases between. RNA transcripts served as template for amplifying TCR beta CDR3 sequences. Second-round multiplex PCR followed a first-round RT-PCR using HTBI primers. A single record per CDR3 protein comes from TCRdb applying MiXCR to the multiplex PCR reads. Here the sample spans 300,000 to 350,000 distinct CDR3 sequences, 17% being singletons. None of the included patients had other autoimmune diseases, uncontrolled infections, pregnancy or lactation, as these led to exclusion.

Sequenced sample: peripheral blood. The receptor's source is an adult man with Graves' ophthalmopathy. The chain joins TRBV4-1 to TRBJ2-5; D may be TRBD2 (6 bases). The CDR3 spells CASSPEGRETQYF. The CDR3 DNA sequence: TGCGCCAGCAGCCCCGAAGGGAGGGAGACCCAGTACTTC.